This T cell receptor beta chain stems from a study of T cells in localized non-small cell lung cancer. Regarding the study as a whole: Uninvolved adjacent lung showed peak T cell clonality, exceeding tumor. Tumor samples were not multi-region, leaving intratumor heterogeneity unexcluded. Greater T cell density in blood accompanied longer overall survival. There were a median around 60 of the top 100 tumor clones appearing in adjacent lung.

As to this clone: Its antigen remains unknown.

The length of the CDR3 is 14 residues. The germline V gene encodes CDR1 MNHNS and CDR2 SASEGT. With 7 bases removed from V and 1 base from J, the gap between germline ends came to 11 bases. Assay used: immunoSEQ multiplex PCR; TCRdb lists only in-frame clones, some missing. The sample consists of 45,000 to 55,000 clones, roughly 80% of them appearing once. The receptor's source is a man aged 40 to 69 with stage I squamous cell lung carcinoma. The chain uses TRBV6-1 and TRBJ1-5; a weak D match, TRBD1 (6 bases). Sample: peripheral blood, taken before any cancer treatment. The CDR3 protein is CASNTGLSNQPQHF. The CDR3 coding sequence is TGTGCCAGCAATACAGGGCTGAGCAATCAGCCCCAGCATTTT.